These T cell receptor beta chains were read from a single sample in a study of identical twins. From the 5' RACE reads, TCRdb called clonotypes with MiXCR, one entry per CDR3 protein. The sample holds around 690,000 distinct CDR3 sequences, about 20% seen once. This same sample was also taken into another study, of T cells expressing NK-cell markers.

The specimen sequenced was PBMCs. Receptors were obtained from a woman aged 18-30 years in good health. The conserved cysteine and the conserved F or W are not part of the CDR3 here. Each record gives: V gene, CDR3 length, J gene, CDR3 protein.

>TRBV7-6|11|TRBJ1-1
ASSSLRGTEAF
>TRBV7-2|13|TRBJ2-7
ASSSSSGNSYEQY
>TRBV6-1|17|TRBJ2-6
ASSRTTPPGFSGANVLT
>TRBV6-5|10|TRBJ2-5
ASGRGAETQY
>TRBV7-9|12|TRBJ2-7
ASSPPGRQGGQY
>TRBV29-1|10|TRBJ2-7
SVVVHSYEQY
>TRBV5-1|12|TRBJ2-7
ASSLAGQTYEQY
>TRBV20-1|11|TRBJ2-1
SASLASYNEQF
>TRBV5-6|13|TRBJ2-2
ASSPVGGVSGELF
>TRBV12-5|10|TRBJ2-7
ASGLQGREQY
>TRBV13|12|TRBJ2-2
ASSIEENTGELF
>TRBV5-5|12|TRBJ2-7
ASSSGLVRGEQY
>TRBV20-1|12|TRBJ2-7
SAVDGTGALEQY
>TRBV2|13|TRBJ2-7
ASSEGRQVSYEQY
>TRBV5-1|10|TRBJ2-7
ASSPNIHEQY
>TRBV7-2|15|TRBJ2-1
ASSRQFGLAGDNEQF
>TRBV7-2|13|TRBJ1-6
ASTGQAGGNSPLH
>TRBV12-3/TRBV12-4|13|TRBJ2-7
ASSPPGLDLLEQY
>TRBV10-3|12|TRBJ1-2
AISLKTGDYGYT
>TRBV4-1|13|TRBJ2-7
ASSQLPGEVYEQY
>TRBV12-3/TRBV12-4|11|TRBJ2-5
ASTRQGQETQY
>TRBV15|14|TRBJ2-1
ATSRDFRLYYNEQF
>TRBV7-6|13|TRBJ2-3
ASSPTPASTDTQY
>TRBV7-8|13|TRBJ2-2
ASSDALAGAGELF
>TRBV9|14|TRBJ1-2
ASSVDGRDGLDGYT